Presented here are 17 T cell receptor beta chains from one specimen sequenced in a study of Tregs in tolerant kidney transplant recipients. Measured with immunoSEQ multiplex PCR; TCRdb has only the in-frame clones, and not every one. The table has 15,000 to 20,000 clones, about two thirds seen once. No antigens are known for them. Sequences were obtained from Tregs from blood cultured with allogeneic cells. The receptors were sampled from a human donor in good health.

The chain employs TRBV6-7 and TRBJ2-7, with no clear D. TRBV6-7 is an ORF for which the function is uncertain. The CDR3 runs to 13 residues. Trimming took 5 bases from V and 6 from J, leaving 14 bases between them. CDR3 coding DNA: TGTGCCAGCAGTCGTGCTGGGGATGGCGAGCAGTACTTC. It is translated as CASSRAGDGEQYF.

The CDR3 loop reads CASSKEYDNSPLHF. Written as DNA, the CDR3 is TGTGCCAGTAGTAAGGAGTACGATAATTCACCCCTCCACTTT. V and J are TRBV19 and TRBJ1-6; D is ambiguous. The V gene lost 4 bases and the J gene lost 5 bases, with 9 bases spanning the gap. The CDR3 length is 14 residues. The germline CDR1 and CDR2 sequences are LNHDA and SQIVND (reference sequence).

This clone was recorded a few times. V is TRBV5-4 and J is TRBJ2-7, with TRBD1 identical over 12 bases. Trimming took 0 bases from V and 4 from J; bases not matched to a gene: 2. Looked up from germline, CDR1 is SGHNT and CDR2 is YYREEE (reference sequence). CDR3 length equals 15 residues. CDR3 in amino acids: CASSLAGQGAYEQYF. CDR3 sequence (DNA): TGTGCCAGCAGCTTGGCGGGACAGGGGGCTTACGAGCAGTACTTC.

CDR3: CASSEQGWVTDTQYF. The CDR3 DNA is TGTGCCAGCAGTGAACAAGGGTGGGTCACAGATACGCAGTATTTT. The V gene is TRBV6-1, the J gene TRBJ2-3; D is uncertain. Deletions cut 2 bases from V and 2 bases from J, with 11 bases between. CDR3 length equals 15 residues. Germline CDR1 is MNHNS and CDR2 is SASEGT.

This clone has a handful of counts. This chain uses TRBV6-5 with TRBJ1-2; tentatively, D is TRBD1 (6 bases). The germline V and J ends were trimmed by 6 bases and 7 bases, with 15 bases remaining between them. Germline values: CDR1 MNHEY, CDR2 SVGAGI. The CDR3 is 13 amino acids. CDR3 in amino acids: CASSRGGPSGYTF. DNA of the CDR3: TGTGCCAGCAGCCGGGGGGGGCCCAGTGGCTACACCTTC.

This CDR3 is CASSFRLGEQFF. The CDR3 nucleotides are TGCGCCAGCAGCTTCCGGTTGGGGGAGCAGTTCTTC. This chain links TRBV5-1 with TRBJ2-1; D uncertain. Germline assignment: CDR1 SGHRS and CDR2 YFSETQ. Trimming took off 2 bases at V and 10 bases at J, with 10 bases between the two ends. This CDR3 contains 12 residues. Full variable domain (outside the CDR3, taken from reference TRBV5-1 and TRBJ2-1): KAGVTQTPRYLIKTRGQQVTLSCSPISGHRSVSWYQQTPGQGLQFLFEYFSETQRNKGNFPGRFSGRQFSNSRSEMNVSTLELGDSALYLCASSFRLGEQFFGPGTRLTVL.

In this sample, this clone turned up a few times. The rearrangement uses TRBV9 and TRBJ1-6, with 10 bases aligning to TRBD1. Germline V gene data show CDR1 as SGDLS and CDR2 as YYNGEE. V trimming: 4 bases; J trimming: 6 bases; junction bases outside the gene matches: 4. The CDR3 sequence is 15 residues long. The CDR3 is CASSLDRGPNSPLHF. The CDR3 region has the DNA TGTGCCAGCAGCTTAGACAGGGGGCCTAATTCACCCCTCCACTTT.

This clone is categorized as medium-sized. This chain connects TRBV6-5 to TRBJ2-3; D is unresolved. Looked up from germline, CDR1 is MNHEY and CDR2 is SVGAGI. The CDR3 is 12 residues long. The V and J ends lost 8 bases and 2 bases respectively, with 8 bases between them. CDR3 sequence reads: CASARNTDTQYF. CDR3 coding DNA: TGTGCCAGCGCGAGGAACACAGATACGCAGTATTTT.

This clone is categorized as medium-sized. The chain couples TRBV6-1 to TRBJ1-2; D might be TRBD1 (5 bases). The CDR3 sequence is 12 residues long. V was pared by 7 bases and J by 3 bases, with 9 bases between. The V gene's germline CDR1 is MNHNS and CDR2 SASEGT. The DNA for the CDR3 is TGTGCCAGCAATCGCAGGGACTATGGCTACACCTTC. Its protein is CASNRRDYGYTF.

The genes are TRBV6-5 and TRBJ1-6, with D maybe TRBD1 (6 bases). CDR3 size: 15 residues. Germline CDR1 is MNHEY and CDR2 is SVGAGI. V was cut by 3 bases and J by 4 bases, with 10 bases left in between. The CDR3 DNA reads TGTGCCAGCAGTTATCGGGGACATTATAATTCACCCCTCCACTTT. Amino acids: CASSYRGHYNSPLHF.

The table lists this clone with a few counts. This rearrangement joins TRBV7-8 to TRBJ2-3; a possible D gene is TRBD2 (5 bases). The CDR3 sequence is 20 residues long. Germline CDR1 SGHVS, CDR2 FQNEAQ. The ends were cut back, 5 bases at V and 4 bases at J, with 31 bases in the middle. The CDR3 DNA sequence: TGTGCCAGCAGCCACCGGGGTAGGAAACCCGCCTATATAACGGCAGATACGCAGTATTTT. It codes for CASSHRGRKPAYITADTQYF.

This chain connects TRBV5-5 to TRBJ2-7; 8 nucleotides agree with TRBD2. J lost 4 bases, V lost 0 bases, and 9 bases had no gene match. Germline CDR1 and CDR2: SGHKS and YYEKEE (reference sequence). This CDR3 region has 16 residues. In DNA form, the CDR3 reads TGTGCCAGCAGCTTGGCCCTTAGCGGGACTTTTTACGAGCAGTACTTC. Encoded protein: CASSLALSGTFYEQYF.

The V gene is TRBV5-1, the J gene TRBJ2-1, with 7 bases fitting TRBD1. V was pared by 2 bases and J by 8 bases, with 7 bases of the junction left unmatched. CDR3 size: 14 residues. In germline, CDR1 is SGHRS, CDR2 YFSETQ. CDR3 region: CASSLGTVRYEQFF. In DNA, the CDR3 is TGCGCCAGCAGCTTAGGGACAGTTAGGTATGAGCAGTTCTTC.

V and J are TRBV7-2 and TRBJ1-4, with D tentatively TRBD1 (5 bases). The CDR3 length is 15 residues. Germline CDR1 SGHTA, CDR2 FQGNSA. The V and J ends lost 1 base and 10 bases respectively, with 16 bases between them. CDR3 sequence reads: CASSLVLMGGGKLFF. CDR3 DNA sequence: TGTGCCAGCAGCTTAGTACTCATGGGTGGGGGAAAACTGTTTTTT.

The rearrangement joins TRBV6-5 to TRBJ1-6, with a weak D call TRBD1 (5 bases). Trimming pared 6 bases from V and 8 bases from J, leaving 14 bases between. There are 14 residues in the CDR3. CDR1 is MNHEY, CDR2 SVGAGI, per germline. The CDR3 nucleotides read TGTGCCAGCAGACCCCAACAGGCTTATTCACCCCTCCACTTT. Translated: CASRPQQAYSPLHF.

The chain recombines TRBV28 with TRBJ1-1; unclear D gene. The CDR3 spans 15 residues. CDR1 is MDHEN, CDR2 SYDVKM, per germline. The germline V and J ends were trimmed by 5 bases and 7 bases, with 20 bases remaining between them. Here the CDR3 DNA reads TGTGCCAGCAGTACACGAATAGGCAAAAGAGATGAAGCTTTCTTT. It encodes CASSTRIGKRDEAFF.

The chain combines TRBV6-5 with TRBJ2-1; tentative D call: TRBD2 (5 bases). The CDR3 consists of 14 residues. The ends were cut back, 0 bases at V and 8 bases at J, with 11 bases in the middle. Germline loops: CDR1 MNHEY, CDR2 SVGAGI. Here the CDR3 reads CASSYSRAADEQFF. The DNA for the CDR3 is TGTGCCAGCAGTTACTCGAGGGCGGCGGATGAGCAGTTCTTC.